The 8 T cell receptor beta chains given below trace back to one sample, sequenced in a study of regulatory T cells in long-lasting Graves disease. Regarding time point: newly diagnosed GD, antithyroid drugs for less than 3 months. Generation of the TCR library employed RNA extracted from PBMCs. Arm-PCR of CDR3 regions and iRepertoire HTBI primers were used to build TCR beta libraries. TCRdb reprocessed the multiplex PCR reads with MiXCR, giving one entry per CDR3 protein. The sample includes 450,000 to 600,000 distinct CDR3 sequences, roughly 12% of them seen just once. The sample was also linked to a second study, of T cells in Graves' hyperthyroidism and ophthalmopathy.

The sample was peripheral blood mononuclear cells (PBMCs), taken at new diagnosis, from a patient treated with antithyroid drugs. The source is a man younger than 40 with Graves disease.

The chain couples TRBV7-9 to TRBJ2-7; possible D gene TRBD2, 5 bases. CDR1 and CDR2 from the germline V gene are SEHNR and FQNEAQ (reference sequence). V dropped 2 bases and J dropped 0 bases, with 20 bases sitting between them. CDR3 length: 18 amino acids. CDR3 in amino acids: CASSLLHGIQPRSYEQYF. The CDR3 DNA sequence: TGTGCCAGCAGCTTACTTCACGGGATCCAACCCCGCTCCTACGAGCAGTACTTC.

This clonotype was detected many times. This chain uses TRBV18 with TRBJ2-5; D gene uncertain. This CDR3 is built from 15 residues. V was cut by 3 bases and J by 1 base, with 12 bases left in between. The V gene's germline CDR1 is KGHSH and CDR2 LQKENI. In nucleotides, the CDR3 is TGTGCCAGCTCACCGTCGAACGGGCTCCAAGAGACCCAGTACTTC. Its translation is CASSPSNGLQETQYF.

The V call is TRBV18, the J call TRBJ1-6, with D perhaps TRBD1 (5 bases). The CDR3 sequence is 17 residues long. In germline, CDR1 is KGHSH, CDR2 LQKENI. The V end lost 3 bases, the J end lost 10 bases, and 22 bases lay between the germline ends. The CDR3: CASSPKGQGNLGSPLHF. The DNA of the CDR3 is TGTGCCAGCTCACCGAAGGGCCAGGGCAACCTCGGATCACCCCTCCACTTT.

This clonotype was counted a single time. This rearrangement joins TRBV20-1 to TRBJ2-3, with 11 positions matching TRBD2. V gave up 3 bases and J gave up 0 bases; unmatched junction bases: 8. Germline CDR1 reads DFQATT; CDR2 reads SNEGSKA (reference sequence). CDR3 size: 17 residues. Written as DNA, the CDR3 is TGCAGTGCTAGGGTTGTAGCGGGAGGGTGGAGCACAGATACGCAGTATTTT. Translating gives CSARVVAGGWSTDTQYF.

This clonotype came up a few times. This chain joins TRBV29-1 and TRBJ2-2, with 13 bases matching TRBD2. The V and J ends lost 6 bases and 4 bases, in that order; junction bases with no gene match: 8. CDR1 and CDR2 (germline): SQVTM, ANQGSEA. The CDR3 length is 16 residues. The CDR3, as DNA: TGCAGCGTGGCCACTAGCGGGAGGGATATCACCGGGGAGCTGTTTTTT. Translation gives CSVATSGRDITGELFF.

The table lists this clonotype with many counts. The chain uses TRBV6-5 and TRBJ2-5; 7 nucleotides agree with TRBD1. Germline V gene data show CDR1 as MNHEY and CDR2 as SVGAGI. V gave up 0 bases and J gave up 5 bases; unmatched junction bases: 9. The CDR3 has 16 residues. The CDR3 DNA is TGTGCCAGCAGTTACTCGACAGGGAGAGGTTCGGAGACCCAGTACTTC. This translates into CASSYSTGRGSETQYF.

This clonotype was counted at least ten times. This sequence joins TRBV3-1 and TRBJ1-2; 7 nucleotides line up with TRBD1. The germline V gene encodes CDR1 LGHDT and CDR2 YNNKEL (reference sequence). The CDR3 length is 15 residues. The V and J ends lost 4 bases and 4 bases, in that order; junction bases with no gene match: 9. The CDR3, as DNA: TGTGCCAGCAGCCCAACCGGGACAGTCTTCTATGGCTACACCTTC. Encoded protein: CASSPTGTVFYGYTF.

Points on this clonotype: A much larger clone lies one base from this, so it may be a read error. The V and J genes are TRBV6-1 and TRBJ2-5; D uncertain. This CDR3 comprises 18 residues. The germline V gene encodes CDR1 MNHNS and CDR2 SASEGT. CDR3 bases: TGTGCCAGCGGTGAAGGTAGAGGTCCTCTCCCTGGGGAAGAGACCCAGTACTTC. It is translated as CASGEGRGPLPGEETQYF.